This T cell receptor (beta chain) was sequenced in a study of T cells in Graves' hyperthyroidism and ophthalmopathy. Notes on the study in general: Median prediction lead before ophthalmopathy onset was 6.5 to 7 months with the model. Most thyroid clonotypes with frequency above 0.001 were detected in blood. Separation of ophthalmopathy from stable hyperthyroidism was achieved by a 13 V-J model.

Authors of the study amplified TCR beta CDR3 regions from RNA transcripts. The TCR CDR3 first-round RT-PCR relied on the HTBI primer set. TCRdb processed the multiplex PCR reads anew with MiXCR; each CDR3 protein has one entry. The repertoire includes roughly 280,000 distinct CDR3 sequences, 17% of them detected once, and around 55% sits in the top ten. Many counts were recorded for this clonotype. The antigen remains unidentified. The germline gives CDR1 SEHNR, CDR2 FQNEAQ (reference sequence). Between the trimmed V and J ends, which lost 8 bases and 4 bases, there was a span of 9 bases. This CDR3 has 13 residues. Ophthalmopathy cases scored 3 or more on the Clinical Activity Score and 4 or more on NOSPECS grade, with duration below 3 months.

This sequence originates from a woman aged 55-70 years with Graves' ophthalmopathy. The sample taken for sequencing was blood. The chain has TRBV7-9 and TRBJ2-6; no clear D. In DNA, the CDR3 is TGTGCCAGCGAAGGGTACGGGGCCAACGTCCTGACTTTC. The encoded protein is CASEGYGANVLTF.